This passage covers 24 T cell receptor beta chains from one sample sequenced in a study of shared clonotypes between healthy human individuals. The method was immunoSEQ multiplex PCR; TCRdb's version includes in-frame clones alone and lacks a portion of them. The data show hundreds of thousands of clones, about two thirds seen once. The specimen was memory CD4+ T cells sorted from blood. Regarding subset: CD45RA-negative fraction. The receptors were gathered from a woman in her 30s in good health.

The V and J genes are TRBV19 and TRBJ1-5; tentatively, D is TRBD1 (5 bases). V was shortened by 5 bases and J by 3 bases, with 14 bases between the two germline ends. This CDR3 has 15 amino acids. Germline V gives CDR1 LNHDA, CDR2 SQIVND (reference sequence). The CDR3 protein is CASSAAGGHNQPQHF. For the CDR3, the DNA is TGTGCCAGTAGTGCGGCGGGGGGTCACAATCAGCCCCAGCATTTT.

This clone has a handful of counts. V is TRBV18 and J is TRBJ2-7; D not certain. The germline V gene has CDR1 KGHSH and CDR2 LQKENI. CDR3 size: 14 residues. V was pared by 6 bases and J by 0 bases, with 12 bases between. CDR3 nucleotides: TGTGCCAGCTCTCGGAATTGGGGCTCCTACGAGCAGTACTTC. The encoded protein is CASSRNWGSYEQYF.

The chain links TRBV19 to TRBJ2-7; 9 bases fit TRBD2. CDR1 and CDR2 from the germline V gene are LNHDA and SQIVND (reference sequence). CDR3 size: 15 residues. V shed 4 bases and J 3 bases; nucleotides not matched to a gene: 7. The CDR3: CASSTLAGGNYEQYF. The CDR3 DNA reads TGTGCCAGTAGTACCCTCGCGGGGGGGAACTACGAGCAGTACTTC.

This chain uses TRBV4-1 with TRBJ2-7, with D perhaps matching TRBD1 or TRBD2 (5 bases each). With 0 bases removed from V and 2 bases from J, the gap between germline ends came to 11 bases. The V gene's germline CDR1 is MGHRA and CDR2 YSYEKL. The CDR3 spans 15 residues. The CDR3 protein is CASSQESTGPYEQYF. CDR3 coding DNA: TGCGCCAGCAGCCAAGAATCCACGGGGCCCTACGAGCAGTACTTC.

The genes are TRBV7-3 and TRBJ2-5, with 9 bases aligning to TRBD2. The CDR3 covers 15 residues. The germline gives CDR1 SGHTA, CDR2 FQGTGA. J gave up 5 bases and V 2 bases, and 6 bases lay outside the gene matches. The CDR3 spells CASSLVAGDHETQYF. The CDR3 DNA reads TGTGCCAGCAGCTTAGTAGCGGGAGATCACGAGACCCAGTACTTC.

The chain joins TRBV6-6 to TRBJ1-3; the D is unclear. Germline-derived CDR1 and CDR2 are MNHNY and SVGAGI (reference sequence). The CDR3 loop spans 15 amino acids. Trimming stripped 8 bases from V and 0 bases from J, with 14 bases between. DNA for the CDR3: TGTGCCAGCGCCTACGGCAGGCCCTCTGGAAACACCATATATTTT. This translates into CASAYGRPSGNTIYF.

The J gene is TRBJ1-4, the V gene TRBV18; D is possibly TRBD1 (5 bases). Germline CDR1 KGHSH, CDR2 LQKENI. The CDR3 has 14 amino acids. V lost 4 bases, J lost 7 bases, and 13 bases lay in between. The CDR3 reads CASSRAGAGEKLFF. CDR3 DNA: TGTGCCAGCTCACGGGCCGGGGCTGGTGAAAAACTGTTTTTT. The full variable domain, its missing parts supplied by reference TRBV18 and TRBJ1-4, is NAGVMQNPRHLVRRRGQEARLRCSPMKGHSHVYWYRQLPEEGLKFMVYLQKENIIDESGMPKERFSAEFPKEGPSILRIQQVVRGDSAAYFCASSRAGAGEKLFFGSGTQLSVL.

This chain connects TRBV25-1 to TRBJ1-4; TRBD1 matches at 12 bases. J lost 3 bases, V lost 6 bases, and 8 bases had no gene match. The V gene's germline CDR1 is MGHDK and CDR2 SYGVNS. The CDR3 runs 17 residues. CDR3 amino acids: CASSLGTGGGPNEKLFF. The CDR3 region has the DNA TGTGCCAGCAGCCTTGGGACAGGGGGCGGTCCTAATGAAAAACTGTTTTTT.

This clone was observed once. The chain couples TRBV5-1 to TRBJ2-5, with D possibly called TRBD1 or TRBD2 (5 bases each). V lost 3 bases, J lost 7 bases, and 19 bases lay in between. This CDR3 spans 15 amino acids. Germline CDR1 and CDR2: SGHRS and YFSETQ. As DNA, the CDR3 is TGCGCCAGCAGCTACGGGGCAGAGGGGTGGGGGACCCAGTACTTC. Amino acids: CASSYGAEGWGTQYF.

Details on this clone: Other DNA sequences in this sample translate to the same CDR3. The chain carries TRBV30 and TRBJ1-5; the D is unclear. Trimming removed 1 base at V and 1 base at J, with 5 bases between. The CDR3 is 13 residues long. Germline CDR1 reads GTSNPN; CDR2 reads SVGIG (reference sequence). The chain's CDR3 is CAWSAGSNQPQHF. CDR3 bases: TGTGCCTGGAGTGCGGGGAGCAATCAGCCCCAGCATTTT. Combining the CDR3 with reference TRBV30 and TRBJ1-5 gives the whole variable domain SQTIHQWPATLVQPVGSPLSLECTVEGTSNPNLYWYRQAAGRGLQLLFYSVGIGQISSEVPQNLSASRPQDRQFILSSKKLLLSDSGFYLCAWSAGSNQPQHFGDGTRLSIL.

Here the CDR3 reads CARGGGPYEQYF. As DNA, the CDR3 is TGTGCCAGGGGTGGGGGGCCCTACGAGCAGTACTTC. The chain recombines TRBV27 with TRBJ2-7, with D possibly called TRBD1 or TRBD2 (6 bases each). CDR1 is MNHEY and CDR2 is SMNVEV in the germline V gene (reference sequence). V was cut by 9 bases and J by 2 bases, with 11 bases left in between. This CDR3 has 12 amino acids.

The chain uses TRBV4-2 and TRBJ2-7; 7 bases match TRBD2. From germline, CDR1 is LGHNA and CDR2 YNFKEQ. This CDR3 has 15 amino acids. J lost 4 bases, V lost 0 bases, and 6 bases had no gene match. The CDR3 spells CASSQDAGAQYEQYF. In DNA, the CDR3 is TGTGCCAGCAGCCAAGATGCGGGAGCTCAATACGAGCAGTACTTC.

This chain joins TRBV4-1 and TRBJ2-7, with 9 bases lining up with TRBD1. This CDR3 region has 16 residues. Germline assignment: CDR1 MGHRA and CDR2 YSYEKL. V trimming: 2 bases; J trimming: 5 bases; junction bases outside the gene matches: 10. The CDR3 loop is CASSQPWGDRAHEQYF. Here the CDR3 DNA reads TGCGCCAGCAGCCAACCCTGGGGGGACAGGGCCCACGAGCAGTACTTC.

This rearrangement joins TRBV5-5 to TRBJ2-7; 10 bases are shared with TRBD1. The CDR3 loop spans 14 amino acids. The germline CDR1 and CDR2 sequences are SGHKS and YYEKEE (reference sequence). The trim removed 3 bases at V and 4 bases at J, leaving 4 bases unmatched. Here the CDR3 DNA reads TGTGCCAGCAGCTCCGGGACAGGGGTATACGAGCAGTACTTC. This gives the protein CASSSGTGVYEQYF.

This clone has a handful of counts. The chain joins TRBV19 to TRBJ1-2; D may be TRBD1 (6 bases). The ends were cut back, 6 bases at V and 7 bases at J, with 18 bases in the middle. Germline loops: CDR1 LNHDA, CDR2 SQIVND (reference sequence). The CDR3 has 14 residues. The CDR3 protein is CASRKLQGRGGYTF. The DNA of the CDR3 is TGTGCCAGTAGGAAACTACAGGGCAGGGGTGGCTACACCTTC.

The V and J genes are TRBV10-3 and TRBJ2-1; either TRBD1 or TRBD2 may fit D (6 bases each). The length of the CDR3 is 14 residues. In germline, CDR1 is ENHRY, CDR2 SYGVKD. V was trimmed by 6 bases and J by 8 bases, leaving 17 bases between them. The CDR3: CAIRGGGPWDEQFF. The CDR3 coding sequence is TGTGCCATCAGAGGAGGGGGACCGTGGGATGAGCAGTTCTTC.

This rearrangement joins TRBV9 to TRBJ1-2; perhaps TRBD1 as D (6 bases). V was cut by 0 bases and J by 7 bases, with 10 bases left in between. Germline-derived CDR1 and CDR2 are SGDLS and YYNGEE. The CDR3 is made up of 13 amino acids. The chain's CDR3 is CASSVGPGVGYTF. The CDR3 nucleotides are TGTGCCAGCAGCGTAGGTCCAGGGGTTGGCTACACCTTC. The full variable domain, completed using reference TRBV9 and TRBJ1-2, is DSGVTQTPKHLITATGQRVTLRCSPRSGDLSVYWYQQSLDQGLQFLIQYYNGEERAKGNILERFSAQQFPDLHSELNLSSLELGDSALYFCASSVGPGVGYTFGSGTRLTVV.

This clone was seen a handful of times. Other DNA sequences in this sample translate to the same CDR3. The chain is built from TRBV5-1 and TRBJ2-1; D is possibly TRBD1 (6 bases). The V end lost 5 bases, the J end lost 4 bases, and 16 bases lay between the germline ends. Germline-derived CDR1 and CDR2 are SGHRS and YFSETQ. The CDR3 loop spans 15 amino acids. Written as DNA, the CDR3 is TGCGCCAGCAGTCAGGACAGTGGGGCGTACAATGAGCAGTTCTTC. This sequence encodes CASSQDSGAYNEQFF.

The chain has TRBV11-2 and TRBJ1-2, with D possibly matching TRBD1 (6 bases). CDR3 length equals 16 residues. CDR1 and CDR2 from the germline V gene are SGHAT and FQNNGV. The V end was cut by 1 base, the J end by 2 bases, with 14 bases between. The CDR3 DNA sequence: TGTGCCAGCAGCTTAGTACAGGGAAGTAGAAACTATGGCTACACCTTC. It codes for CASSLVQGSRNYGYTF.

The chain's CDR3 is CASSMRRDQPQHF. CDR3 coding DNA: TGTGCCAGTAGTATGAGGAGGGATCAGCCCCAGCATTTT. The chain combines TRBV19 with TRBJ1-5, with D unclear. Trimming left V 3 bases short and J 5 bases short, with 8 bases between. The length of the CDR3 is 13 residues. The germline CDR1 and CDR2 sequences are LNHDA and SQIVND (reference sequence).

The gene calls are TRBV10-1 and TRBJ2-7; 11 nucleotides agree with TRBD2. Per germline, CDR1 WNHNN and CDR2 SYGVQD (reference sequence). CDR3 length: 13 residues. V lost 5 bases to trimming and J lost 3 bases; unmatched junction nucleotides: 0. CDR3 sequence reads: CASSTSGSYEQYF. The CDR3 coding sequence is TGCGCCAGCAGTACTAGCGGGAGCTACGAGCAGTACTTC.

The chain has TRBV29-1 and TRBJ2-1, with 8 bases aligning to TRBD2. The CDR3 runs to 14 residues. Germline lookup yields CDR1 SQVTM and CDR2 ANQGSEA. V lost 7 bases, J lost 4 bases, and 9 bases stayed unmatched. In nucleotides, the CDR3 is TGCAGCGGTGACTTGGGACTAGGTTACAATGAGCAGTTCTTC. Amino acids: CSGDLGLGYNEQFF.

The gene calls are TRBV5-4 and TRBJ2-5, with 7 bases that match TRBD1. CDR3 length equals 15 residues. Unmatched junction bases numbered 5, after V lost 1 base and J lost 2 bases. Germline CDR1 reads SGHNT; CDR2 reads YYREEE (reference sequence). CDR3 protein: CASSLTTGSQETQYF. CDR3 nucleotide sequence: TGTGCCAGCAGCTTGACGACAGGGTCTCAAGAGACCCAGTACTTC.

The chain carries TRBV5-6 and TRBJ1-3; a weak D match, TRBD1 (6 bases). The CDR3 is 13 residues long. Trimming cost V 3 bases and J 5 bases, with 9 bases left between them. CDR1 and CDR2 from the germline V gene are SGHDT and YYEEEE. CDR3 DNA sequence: TGTGCCAGCAGCTGGACAGCCCGAAACACCATATATTTT. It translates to CASSWTARNTIYF.